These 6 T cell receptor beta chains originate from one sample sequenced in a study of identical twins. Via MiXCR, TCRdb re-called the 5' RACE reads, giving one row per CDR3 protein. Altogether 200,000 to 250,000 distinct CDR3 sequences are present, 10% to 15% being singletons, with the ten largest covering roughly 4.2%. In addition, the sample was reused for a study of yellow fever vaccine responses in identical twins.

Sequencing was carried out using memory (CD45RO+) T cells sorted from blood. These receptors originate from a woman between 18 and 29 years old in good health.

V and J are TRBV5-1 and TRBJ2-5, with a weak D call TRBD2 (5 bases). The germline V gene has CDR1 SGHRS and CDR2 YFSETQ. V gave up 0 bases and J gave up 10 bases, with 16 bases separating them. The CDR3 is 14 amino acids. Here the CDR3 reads CASSLAVTAGDQYF. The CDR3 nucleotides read TGCGCCAGCAGCTTGGCAGTAACCGCCGGGGACCAGTACTTC.

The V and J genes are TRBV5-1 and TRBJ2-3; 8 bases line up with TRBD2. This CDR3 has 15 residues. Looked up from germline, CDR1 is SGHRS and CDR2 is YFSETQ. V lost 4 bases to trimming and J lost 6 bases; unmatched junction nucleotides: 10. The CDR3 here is CASSPGTRRPDTQYF. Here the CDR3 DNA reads TGCGCCAGCAGCCCCGGGACTAGACGCCCTGATACGCAGTATTTT.

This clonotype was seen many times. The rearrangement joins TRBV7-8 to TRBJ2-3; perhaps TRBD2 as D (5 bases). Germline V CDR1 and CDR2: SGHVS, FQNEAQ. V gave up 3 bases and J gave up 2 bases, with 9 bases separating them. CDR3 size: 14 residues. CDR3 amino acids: CASSLDLNTDTQYF. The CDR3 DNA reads TGTGCCAGCAGCTTGGACTTGAACACAGATACGCAGTATTTT.

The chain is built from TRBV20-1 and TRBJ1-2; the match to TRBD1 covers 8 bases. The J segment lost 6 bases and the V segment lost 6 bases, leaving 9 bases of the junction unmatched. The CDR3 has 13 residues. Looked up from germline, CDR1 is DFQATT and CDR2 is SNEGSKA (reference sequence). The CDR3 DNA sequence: TGCAGTGCCACGGACAGGGTAAAAGATGGCTACACCTTC. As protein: CSATDRVKDGYTF.

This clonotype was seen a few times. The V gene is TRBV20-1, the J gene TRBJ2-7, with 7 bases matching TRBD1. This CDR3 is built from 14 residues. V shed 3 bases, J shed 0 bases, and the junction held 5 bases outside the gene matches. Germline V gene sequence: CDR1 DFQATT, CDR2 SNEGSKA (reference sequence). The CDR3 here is CSARSRGLSYEQYF. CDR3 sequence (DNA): TGCAGTGCTAGGAGTAGGGGGCTCTCCTACGAGCAGTACTTC.

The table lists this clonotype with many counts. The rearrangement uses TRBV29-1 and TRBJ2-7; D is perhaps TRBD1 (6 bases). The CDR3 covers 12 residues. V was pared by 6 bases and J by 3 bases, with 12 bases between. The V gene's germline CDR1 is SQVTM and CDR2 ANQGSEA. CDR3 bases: TGCAGCGTGGGTGCACAGGGCTACGAGCAGTACTTC. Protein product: CSVGAQGYEQYF.